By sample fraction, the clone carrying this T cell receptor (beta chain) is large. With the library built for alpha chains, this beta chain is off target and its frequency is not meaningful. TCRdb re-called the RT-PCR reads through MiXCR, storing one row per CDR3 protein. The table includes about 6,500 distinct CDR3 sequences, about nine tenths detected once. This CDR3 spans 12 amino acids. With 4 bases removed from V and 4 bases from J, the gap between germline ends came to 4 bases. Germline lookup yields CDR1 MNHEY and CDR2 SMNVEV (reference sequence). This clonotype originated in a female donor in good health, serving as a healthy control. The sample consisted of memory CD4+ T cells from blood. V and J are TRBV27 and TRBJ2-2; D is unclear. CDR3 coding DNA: TGTGCCAGCAGTTGGAGCACCGGGGAGCTGTTTTTT. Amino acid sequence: CASSWSTGELFF.